Detailed here is one TCR beta chain. The antigen is not known. The record originates from a study of beta chain features in type 1 diabetes. Germline assignment: CDR1 LNHDA and CDR2 SQIVND (reference sequence). The CDR3 contains 15 residues. The V and J ends lost 4 bases and 1 base respectively, with 10 bases between them. The study reverse transcribed the entire isolated RNA, so it sequenced expressed TCRB transcripts. Clones were read by immunoSEQ multiplex PCR, and TCRdb kept only the in-frame ones, dropping some. The sample has hundreds of thousands of clones, 11% seen once. Findings and limits, study-wide: Across patients, naive, central memory and Treg TCRB repertoires exhibited apparently greater similarity than was observed across healthy donors. In all four CD4+ subsets, TCRB CDR3 length was significantly, moderately reduced in type 1 diabetes.

This TCR derives from a woman under 30 in good health. This rearrangement joins TRBV19 to TRBJ2-2; tentatively, D is TRBD2 (5 bases). The sample comprised naive CD4+ T cells from blood. The chain's CDR3 is CASSTRVLNTGELFF. The CDR3, as DNA: TGTGCCAGTAGTACGCGGGTACTGAACACCGGGGAGCTGTTTTTT.